One and the same sample provided the 27 T cell receptor beta chains below, sequenced in a study of identical twins. TCRdb re-called the 5' RACE reads with MiXCR, one entry per CDR3 protein. The table lists some 560,000 distinct CDR3 sequences, 9.6% of them singletons. These sequences were also reported in another study, on yellow fever vaccine responses in identical twins.

The sequenced sample was PBMCs. The receptors were gathered from a woman in her late teens or twenties in good health.

This clonotype was picked up a small number of times. This chain joins TRBV12-3 or TRBV12-4 and TRBJ1-1; D not certain. Trimming stripped 6 bases from V and 7 bases from J, with 15 bases between. This CDR3 comprises 13 residues. The CDR3 nucleotides read TGTGCCAGCAGCAATTCGAGGGAGTATGAAGCTTTCTTT. Translated: CASSNSREYEAFF.

This chain connects TRBV10-3 to TRBJ2-7; 9 bases fit TRBD1. Germline V CDR1 and CDR2: ENHRY, SYGVKD. V lost 0 bases to trimming and J lost 2 bases; unmatched junction nucleotides: 8. The CDR3 has 17 residues. Here the CDR3 reads CAISESVRDRVPYEQYF. In DNA, the CDR3 is TGTGCCATCAGTGAGTCCGTGCGGGACAGGGTTCCCTACGAGCAGTACTTC.

This clonotype was seen at least ten times. The V and J genes are TRBV7-9 and TRBJ2-6; the D is unclear. The CDR3 loop spans 16 amino acids. The V gene's germline CDR1 is SEHNR and CDR2 FQNEAQ (reference sequence). Trimming took off 0 bases at V and 4 bases at J, with 10 bases between the two ends. The chain's CDR3 is CASSLAVEPGANVLTF. The CDR3 DNA reads as TGTGCCAGCAGCTTAGCCGTGGAGCCGGGGGCCAACGTCCTGACTTTC.

This chain links TRBV21-1 with TRBJ2-5. TRBV21-1 is shown as a pseudogene. There are 8 residues in the CDR3. The CDR3 loop reads CASSRQYF. The CDR3 nucleotides are TGTGCCAGCAGCAGGCAGTACTTC.

This clonotype has at least ten counts. The chain is built from TRBV12-3 or TRBV12-4 and TRBJ2-2; TRBD1 matches at 8 bases. This CDR3 is built from 14 residues. J was trimmed by 3 bases and V by 7 bases; bases with no gene match: 4. Written as DNA, the CDR3 is TGTGCCAGCACCCCGGGACAGGACACCGGGGAGCTGTTTTTT. Its translation is CASTPGQDTGELFF.

This clonotype was found a few times. The J gene is TRBJ2-5, the V gene TRBV11-2; D possibly corresponds to TRBD2 (5 bases). Germline loops: CDR1 SGHAT, CDR2 FQNNGV. The germline V and J ends were trimmed by 1 base and 5 bases, with 17 bases remaining between them. The CDR3 has 16 residues. CDR3 sequence (DNA): TGTGCCAGCAGCTTAGTGAACCCGGGGTGGTCCGAGACCCAGTACTTC. Its protein is CASSLVNPGWSETQYF.

This clonotype was detected only a few times. V usage is TRBV6-2 or TRBV6-3 and J usage is TRBJ2-1; the match to TRBD2 covers 13 bases. With V trimmed by 2 bases and J by 4 bases, 14 bases remained unmatched. The CDR3 totals 20 residues. Germline values: CDR1 MNHEY, CDR2 SVGEGT. The DNA of the CDR3 is TGTGCCAGCAGTTACATCCTACCACGCCGACTAGCGGGGGGATACAATGAGCAGTTCTTC. Translation: CASSYILPRRLAGGYNEQFF.

The chain has TRBV24-1 and TRBJ2-1; TRBD2 agrees at 8 bases. Trimming removed 3 bases from V and 8 bases from J; junction bases left unmatched: 11. This CDR3 has 16 residues. Germline CDR1 is KGHDR and CDR2 is SFDVKD. The CDR3 spells CATSDVTGLVTHEQFF. CDR3 coding DNA: TGTGCCACCAGTGATGTTACGGGACTAGTTACCCATGAGCAGTTCTTC.

The V and J genes are TRBV15 and TRBJ1-1; a weak D match, TRBD1 (6 bases). CDR3 length: 15 residues. Germline V gives CDR1 LNHNV, CDR2 YYDKDF (reference sequence). The ends were cut back, 3 bases at V and 5 bases at J, with 16 bases in the middle. The CDR3 coding sequence is TGTGCCACCAGCAGGGGTGGGGGGGCGCGGACTGAAGCTTTCTTT. The encoded protein is CATSRGGGARTEAFF.

The table lists this clonotype with a few counts. The gene calls are TRBV7-8 and TRBJ2-7; either TRBD1 or TRBD2 may supply D (6 bases each). V was cut by 5 bases and J by 2 bases, with 13 bases left in between. The germline gives CDR1 SGHVS, CDR2 FQNEAQ. The CDR3 totals 14 residues. This CDR3 reads CASSPEGGAYEQYF. In DNA, the CDR3 is TGTGCCAGCAGCCCAGAGGGGGGAGCCTACGAGCAGTACTTC.

This clonotype has only a few counts. The gene calls are TRBV24-1 and TRBJ2-5; 8 positions match TRBD1. The length of the CDR3 is 16 residues. Germline V lookup: CDR1 KGHDR, CDR2 SFDVKD. V lost 4 bases, J lost 4 bases, and 10 bases stayed unmatched. CDR3 bases: TGTGCCACCAGTGACTTGCAGGGGGCGAGGGGAGAGACCCAGTACTTC. Encoded protein: CATSDLQGARGETQYF.

V and J are TRBV5-6 and TRBJ1-4; no reliable D call. Trimming removed 6 bases from V and 5 bases from J, with 23 bases in between. Germline V gene data show CDR1 as SGHDT and CDR2 as YYEEEE. This CDR3 comprises 17 residues. The CDR3 protein is CASNPRISGRINEKLFF. The CDR3 DNA sequence: TGTGCCAGCAACCCGAGGATTTCGGGGAGGATAAATGAAAAACTGTTTTTT.

Many counts were recorded for this clonotype. The chain has TRBV12-3 or TRBV12-4 and TRBJ2-7; perhaps TRBD1 as D (6 bases). This CDR3 is built from 14 residues. V lost 3 bases and J lost 4, with 13 bases in between. The CDR3 spells CASSFGLGAYEQYF. CDR3 nucleotide sequence: TGTGCCAGCAGTTTCGGCTTGGGGGCATACGAGCAGTACTTC.

This clonotype was counted only a few times. The chain uses TRBV7-2 and TRBJ2-7, with 9 bases identical to TRBD2. Germline values: CDR1 SGHTA, CDR2 FQGNSA. V lost 4 bases and J lost 0; bases outside the gene matches: 7. The CDR3 sequence is 16 residues long. The CDR3 loop reads CASSSLGGRGSYEQYF. The CDR3 coding sequence is TGTGCCAGCAGCTCCCTTGGCGGGAGGGGCTCCTACGAGCAGTACTTC.

The chain has TRBV11-2 and TRBJ2-3, with D maybe TRBD2 (5 bases). Trimming removed 2 bases from V and 5 bases from J, with 8 bases in between. The CDR3 has 13 residues. Germline CDR1 SGHAT, CDR2 FQNNGV. CDR3 residues: CASSLSAGDTQYF. The CDR3, as DNA: TGTGCCAGCAGCTTATCGGCGGGAGATACGCAGTATTTT. Filled out from reference TRBV11-2 and TRBJ2-3, the complete variable domain reads EAGVAQSPRYKIIEKRQSVAFWCNPISGHATLYWYQQILGQGPKLLIQFQNNGVVDDSQLPKDRFSAERLKGVDSTLKIQPAKLEDSAVYLCASSLSAGDTQYFGPGTRLTVL.

The CDR3 DNA reads as TGTGCCAGCAGCTTTACCAGGGCCCCCTACGAGCAGTACTTC. Encoded protein: CASSFTRAPYEQYF. The rearrangement links TRBV7-8 to TRBJ2-7, with D possibly being TRBD1 (5 bases). The CDR3 covers 14 residues. Germline V gives CDR1 SGHVS, CDR2 FQNEAQ. V gave up 3 bases and J gave up 2 bases, with 11 bases separating them. Complete variable domain (other parts from reference TRBV7-8 and TRBJ2-7): GAGVSQSPRYKVAKRGQDVALRCDPISGHVSLFWYQQALGQGPEFLTYFQNEAQLDKSGLPSDRFFAERPEGSVSTLKIQRTQQEDSAVYLCASSFTRAPYEQYFGPGTRLTVT.

This clonotype was found a few times. This chain joins TRBV12-3 or TRBV12-4 and TRBJ1-2; 10 nucleotides agree with TRBD1. After removal of 6 bases from V and 6 bases from J, the junction contained 7 bases not matched to a gene. CDR3 length equals 14 residues. Here the CDR3 reads CASSPPGTGDGYTF. The CDR3 DNA follows: TGTGCCAGCAGCCCTCCCGGGACAGGGGATGGCTACACCTTC.

This clonotype has more than one count but fewer than ten. The chain recombines TRBV5-6 with TRBJ2-1; 7 nucleotides agree with TRBD2. Trimming removed 1 base from V and 4 bases from J; junction bases left unmatched: 8. This CDR3 is 16 amino acids long. CDR1 SGHDT and CDR2 YYEEEE come from the germline V gene. CDR3 DNA: TGTGCCAGCAGCTTGTCGGAGCGGGATGTGTACAATGAGCAGTTCTTC. This gives the protein CASSLSERDVYNEQFF.

V is TRBV29-1 and J is TRBJ2-7, with 7 bases lining up with TRBD2. This CDR3 is built from 13 residues. The V gene end was trimmed by 2 bases and the J gene end by 7 bases; junction bases not matched to a gene: 8. Germline V gene sequence: CDR1 SQVTM, CDR2 ANQGSEA. The CDR3 loop is CSVERAQGGEQYF. CDR3 sequence (DNA): TGCAGCGTTGAACGGGCTCAGGGAGGGGAGCAGTACTTC.

In this sample, this clonotype turned up many times. The V gene is TRBV11-2, the J gene TRBJ2-2, with no clear D. Germline CDR1 SGHAT, CDR2 FQNNGV. This CDR3 is 18 amino acids long. V was cut by 1 base and J by 6 bases, with 21 bases left in between. The CDR3 DNA follows: TGTGCCAGCAGCTTAGGACTTCGGCAGGAAAGGCGATCCGGGGAGCTGTTTTTT. This codes for CASSLGLRQERRSGELFF.

The rearrangement uses TRBV2 and TRBJ2-2; 10 nucleotides align to TRBD1. The CDR3 runs to 15 residues. Trimming took 8 bases from V and 6 from J; bases not matched to a gene: 9. Germline loops: CDR1 SNHLY, CDR2 FYNNEI. DNA of the CDR3: TGTGCCAGCCTTAGGTTGGGGACAGGGGCCGGGGAGCTGTTTTTT. The encoded protein is CASLRLGTGAGELFF.

The sample holds a few counts of this clonotype. This chain's CDR3 is CASSQGLGTTDTQYF. DNA for the CDR3: TGTGCCAGCAGCCAAGGTCTGGGGACCACAGATACGCAGTATTTT. The genes are TRBV3-1 and TRBJ2-3; perhaps D is TRBD1 or TRBD2 (5 bases each). Trimming removed 1 base at V and 2 bases at J, with 10 bases between. The CDR3 covers 15 residues. The germline V gene has CDR1 LGHDT and CDR2 YNNKEL (reference sequence).

This clonotype was observed at least ten times. CDR3: CASSGRTSDADTQYF. As DNA, the CDR3 is TGCGCCAGCAGCGGTCGGACTAGCGATGCAGATACGCAGTATTTT. The V gene is TRBV4-1, the J gene TRBJ2-3, with TRBD2 identical over 9 bases. V trimming: 5 bases; J trimming: 4 bases; junction bases outside the gene matches: 7. Per the germline V gene, CDR1 is MGHRA and CDR2 is YSYEKL. CDR3 size: 15 residues.

The rearrangement links TRBV30 to TRBJ2-3; perhaps TRBD2 as D (5 bases). Germline lookup yields CDR1 GTSNPN and CDR2 SVGIG (reference sequence). Trimming pared 7 bases from V and 3 bases from J, leaving 14 bases between. There are 13 residues in the CDR3. The CDR3 spells CAFRTWVTDTQYF. The CDR3 region has the DNA TGTGCCTTCCGGACTTGGGTGACAGATACGCAGTATTTT. The full variable domain, with the rest looked up from reference TRBV30 and TRBJ2-3, is SQTIHQWPATLVQPVGSPLSLECTVEGTSNPNLYWYRQAAGRGLQLLFYSVGIGQISSEVPQNLSASRPQDRQFILSSKKLLLSDSGFYLCAFRTWVTDTQYFGPGTRLTVL.

This clonotype was picked up many times. CDR3: CSGHSHYEQYF. The DNA of the CDR3 is TGCAGTGGTCACAGCCACTACGAGCAGTACTTC. The chain links TRBV20-1 to TRBJ2-7; D gene unclear. V shed 7 bases and J shed 3 bases, with 10 bases lying between them. This CDR3 has 11 residues. CDR1 DFQATT and CDR2 SNEGSKA come from the germline V gene (reference sequence).

This clonotype was picked up a small number of times. This chain joins TRBV7-2 and TRBJ1-1; TRBD1 aligns across 7 bases. This CDR3 contains 15 residues. The J segment lost 1 base and the V segment lost 2 bases, leaving 4 bases of the junction unmatched. Germline lookup yields CDR1 SGHTA and CDR2 FQGNSA. The CDR3 sequence: CASSLWTGPNTEAFF. CDR3 sequence (DNA): TGTGCCAGCAGCTTATGGACAGGACCGAACACTGAAGCTTTCTTT.

This clonotype was counted many times. The chain employs TRBV7-2 and TRBJ2-7; 9 bases fit TRBD2. Germline CDR1 reads SGHTA; CDR2 reads FQGNSA. CDR3 length: 14 amino acids. The V gene end was trimmed by 7 bases and the J gene end by 4 bases; junction bases not matched to a gene: 8. CDR3 protein: CASNRRGGQYEQYF. The CDR3 DNA sequence: TGTGCCAGCAATCGGCGGGGGGGCCAGTACGAGCAGTACTTC.